The source of this TCR beta chain is a study of CD8+ T cells in alopecia areata. Isolated RNA was reverse transcribed into cDNA used as the sequencing template. This table comes from immunoSEQ multiplex PCR, and its TCRdb copy is limited to in-frame clones, with some not included. The sample gives around 110,000 clones, roughly 89% of which show up once; roughly 25% is in the top ten. Trimming at V came to 4 bases and at J to 6 bases, leaving 9 bases not matched to a gene. CDR1 is SGHTA and CDR2 is FQGNSA in the germline V gene. The CDR3 has 16 amino acids. This clone has more than one count but fewer than ten. As for treatment: oral pan-JAK inhibitor, 5-10 mg twice daily.

The origin of this receptor is a human donor with alopecia areata. The chain links TRBV7-2 to TRBJ2-3; 11 bases line up with TRBD2. The specimen comprised CD8+ T cells sorted from blood, sampled at week 24, from a patient treated with tofacitinib. CDR3 protein: CASSSSSGGRSDTQYF. The CDR3 nucleotides are TGTGCCAGCAGCTCGTCTAGCGGGGGGAGATCGGATACGCAGTATTTT. Full variable domain (rest looked up from reference TRBV7-2 and TRBJ2-3): GAGVSQSPSNKVTEKGKDVELRCDPISGHTALYWYRQSLGQGLEFLIYFQGNSAPDKSGLPSDRFSAERTGGSVSTLTIQRTQQEDSAVYLCASSSSSGGRSDTQYFGPGTRLTVL.